This T cell receptor beta chain was identified in a study of beta chain features in type 1 diabetes. This clone was seen a few times. The antigen is unknown. A single heparinised blood sample, averaging around 120 mL, was obtained per donor. Sorting that relied on CD45RO/CCR7/CD25/CD127/CD95/CD27 yielded CD4+ naive, central memory, regulatory and stem cell-like memory cells. Study conclusions and caveats: Any HLA type influence on TCRB rearrangement was left unresolved here. Across patients, naive, central memory and Treg TCRB repertoires exhibited apparently greater similarity than was observed across healthy donors. Patients with Type 1 diabetes showed moderately but significantly shorter TCRB CDR3s in all four CD4+ subsets.

This CDR3 comprises 14 residues. V lost 5 bases to trimming and J lost 4 bases, with 14 bases between them. In germline, CDR1 is SEHNR, CDR2 FQNEAQ (reference sequence). The entirety of the isolated RNA underwent reverse transcription, so expressed TCRB transcripts were sequenced. Data came from immunoSEQ multiplex PCR; TCRdb stores just in-frame clones and leaves some out. The sample includes over 650,000 clones, more than 12% of them seen just once. The V gene is TRBV7-9, the J gene TRBJ2-5; D perhaps matches TRBD1 (5 bases). This TCR derives from a man aged 18 to 30 with type 1 diabetes. The sample taken for sequencing was naive CD4+ T cells from blood. CDR3: CASSPDRNPETQYF. The CDR3 coding sequence is TGTGCCAGCAGCCCCGACAGAAACCCAGAGACCCAGTACTTC.